The sample holds one count of the clone carrying this T cell receptor (beta chain). Its antigen is unknown. The sample comes from a study of cytomegalovirus exposure and HLA in healthy donors. Study conclusions and caveats: TCR beta sequences reportedly predicted most subjects' HLA-A and HLA-B alleles accurately. Later, an analysis showed that TCR beta chains associated with HLA were more clonally expanded than others that were equally common. An analysis done earlier found most TCR beta V segments productive about 87% or about 30% of the time. For most TCR sequences rarity was the rule, although some public TCRs occurred in many donors.

Germline V gives CDR1 SGHTA, CDR2 FQGNSA. The CDR3 consists of 14 residues. J gave up 0 bases and V 3 bases, and 1 base lay outside the gene matches. The PCR made use of 60 Vbeta and 13 Jbeta primers. The assay was immunoSEQ multiplex PCR, and TCRdb's table has in-frame clones only and misses some. This sample carries about 160,000 clones, more than 65% of them seen once, and the ten largest clones take under 1.5%. J is TRBJ2-7 and V is TRBV7-2, with 8 bases matching TRBD1. The sample consisted of PBMCs. The TCR was taken from a man aged 25 to 40 in good health and CMV-seronegative. CDR3 bases: TGTGCCAGCAGCTTCGGGACAGGCTCCTACGAGCAGTACTTC. Translated, it gives CASSFGTGSYEQYF.